This T cell receptor beta chain was captured in a study of T cells in Graves' hyperthyroidism and ophthalmopathy. Looking at the study overall: Blood was drawn when the patient was first diagnosed and still untreated.

V shed 4 bases and J 0 bases; nucleotides not matched to a gene: 7. Germline values: CDR1 SGDLS, CDR2 YYNGEE. The CDR3 loop spans 17 amino acids. The study left out patients who had uncontrolled infection, other autoimmune disease, pregnancy or lactation. PBMCs were sourced from more than 9 ml fresh peripheral blood. It was RNA transcripts that yielded the amplified TCR beta CDR3 regions. First-round RT-PCR targeting the TCR CDR3 was performed with the HTBI primer set. TCRdb reprocessed the multiplex PCR reads via MiXCR and lists one record per CDR3 protein. The sample holds a few hundred thousand distinct CDR3 sequences, roughly a fifth seen once.

Sequencing was performed on blood. The rearrangement joins TRBV9 to TRBJ2-3; 11 nucleotides align to TRBD2. This TCR was recovered from a man over 45 with Graves' ophthalmopathy. For the CDR3, the DNA is TGTGCCAGCAGCTCCACGACTAGCGGGATAAGCACAGATACGCAGTATTTT. Amino acid sequence: CASSSTTSGISTDTQYF.